Listed here are 17 T cell receptor beta chains from one sample, sequenced in a study of blood T cells in healthy people across ages. The authors ran a second PCR of 7 to 11 cycles using a sample-barcoded 5' primer and a J-beta primer mix. TCRdb analysed the 5' RACE reads with MiXCR anew, one entry per CDR3 protein. The sample lists roughly 1,700,000 distinct CDR3 sequences, roughly 28% seen once, with around 7.7% in the top ten. The sequenced material came from blood. The receptors stem from a woman in her twenties or thirties in good health.

This clonotype was counted between two and nine times. The genes are TRBV20-1 and TRBJ2-3; a possible D gene is TRBD1 (6 bases). CDR1 is DFQATT, CDR2 SNEGSKA, per germline (reference sequence). This CDR3 is 14 amino acids long. Trimming cost V 6 bases and J 0 bases, with 13 bases left between them. The CDR3 DNA follows: TGCAGTGCCCGGACAGAGACTAGCACAGATACGCAGTATTTT. Amino acids: CSARTETSTDTQYF.

This clonotype was observed a few times. At one end the junction does not follow the germline gene, possibly because of a read error. This chain joins TRBV20-1 and TRBJ1-1, with D hard to call. From germline, CDR1 is DFQATT and CDR2 SNEGSKA (reference sequence). The CDR3 loop spans 13 amino acids. CDR3 protein: CSARGRLNNEAFF. CDR3 coding DNA: TGCAGTGCTCGCGGGAGACTGAACAATGAAGCTTTCTTT.

In its sample, this clonotype was seen many times. The gene calls are TRBV7-6 and TRBJ2-7; D might be TRBD2 (6 bases). There are 11 residues in the CDR3. Germline CDR1 is SGHVS and CDR2 is FNYEAQ. This CDR3 reads CASGTSSEQYF. CDR3 DNA: TGTGCAAGCGGCACTAGCTCCGAGCAGTACTTC.

CDR3: CASSFDGTVPGNEQFF. CDR3 DNA: TGTGCCAGCAGCTTCGACGGGACAGTCCCCGGGAATGAGCAGTTCTTC. The rearrangement joins TRBV7-9 to TRBJ2-1; 7 nucleotides agree with TRBD1. The CDR3 extends over 16 amino acids. Trimming took 3 bases from V and 7 from J; bases not matched to a gene: 12. Germline V lookup: CDR1 SEHNR, CDR2 FQNEAQ (reference sequence).

With regard to this clonotype: Just one base apart from a much larger clone, this may be a read error. V gene TRBV3-1 combines with J gene TRBJ1-2; 7 bases fit TRBD1. The CDR3 contains 14 residues. Germline V gene sequence: CDR1 LGHDT, CDR2 YNNKEL (reference sequence). CDR3 in amino acids: CANSPTGVRDGYTF. The CDR3 bases are TGTGCCAACAGCCCCACAGGGGTAAGGGATGGCTACACCTTC.

This chain joins TRBV7-2 and TRBJ2-5, with 10 bases that match TRBD2. This CDR3 comprises 16 residues. CDR1 is SGHTA, CDR2 FQGNSA, per germline. Losses at the gene ends were 4 bases for V and 4 bases for J; bases not matched to a gene: 9. CDR3 bases: TGTGCCAGCAGCTGGGGACCAGCGGGGGGGCGAGAGACCCAGTACTTC. It is translated as CASSWGPAGGRETQYF.

This clonotype was counted only a few times. The genes are TRBV15 and TRBJ2-1, with D possibly matching TRBD1 (6 bases). CDR1 LNHNV and CDR2 YYDKDF come from the germline V gene (reference sequence). V was pared by 5 bases and J by 4 bases, with 15 bases between. The CDR3 is 15 residues long. CDR3 residues: CATSGTRQVYNEQFF. In DNA form, the CDR3 reads TGTGCCACCAGCGGAACAAGACAGGTATACAATGAGCAGTTCTTC. Supplemented by reference TRBV15 and TRBJ2-1, the full variable domain reads DAMVIQNPRYQVTQFGKPVTLSCSQTLNHNVMYWYQQKSSQAPKLLFHYYDKDFNNEADTPDNFQSRRPNTSFCFLDIRSPGLGDTAMYLCATSGTRQVYNEQFFGPGTRLTVL.

The chain carries TRBV14 and TRBJ1-1; no clear D. The V end lost 3 bases, the J end lost 4 bases, and 12 bases lay between the germline ends. This CDR3 region has 14 residues. Germline V CDR1 and CDR2: SGHDN, FVKESK. The CDR3 spells CASSHGGRSTEAFF. For the CDR3, the DNA is TGTGCCAGCAGCCACGGTGGCAGAAGCACTGAAGCTTTCTTT.

This sequence joins TRBV12-3 or TRBV12-4 and TRBJ1-6; D remains ambiguous. The length of the CDR3 is 18 residues. Between the trimmed V and J ends, which lost 3 bases and 0 bases, there was a span of 15 bases. The CDR3 region is CASSFRAASSSYNSPLHF. The CDR3 DNA is TGTGCCAGCAGTTTTAGGGCAGCGAGTAGCTCCTATAATTCACCCCTCCACTTT.

The chain joins TRBV2 to TRBJ1-5; D gene uncertain. V gave up 1 base and J gave up 4 bases, with 11 bases separating them. The CDR3 runs 15 residues. Germline loops: CDR1 SNHLY, CDR2 FYNNEI. The CDR3: CASSEESRFNQPQHF. CDR3 DNA: TGTGCCAGCAGTGAAGAGTCCCGGTTTAATCAGCCCCAGCATTTT.

This clonotype was observed once. One end of the junction fails to match germline, which may point to a read error. The V call is TRBV7-9, the J call TRBJ2-7; 7 positions match TRBD1. In germline, CDR1 is SEHNR, CDR2 FQNEAQ (reference sequence). The CDR3 covers 14 residues. CDR3 loop: CANSFRDRPYEQYF. The CDR3 DNA reads TGTGCCAACAGCTTCCGGGACAGACCCTACGAGCAGTACTTC.

The CDR3 bases are TGTGCCAGCAGCGAGGGGGGGGTTAGCGAGCAGTTCTTC. This translates into CASSEGGVSEQFF. This chain connects TRBV9 to TRBJ2-1, with a weak D call TRBD2 (7 bases). Germline V lookup: CDR1 SGDLS, CDR2 YYNGEE. The V end was cut by 3 bases, the J end by 10 bases, with 14 bases between. The CDR3 spans 13 residues.

This clonotype was observed a handful of times. The chain links TRBV27 to TRBJ1-1, with D perhaps TRBD1 (5 bases). The CDR3 covers 13 residues. Germline V gene lookup returns CDR1 MNHEY and CDR2 SMNVEV (reference sequence). Between the trimmed V and J ends, which lost 11 bases and 0 bases, there was a span of 13 bases. The CDR3 sequence: CAARVGMNTEAFF. CDR3 DNA sequence: TGTGCCGCCAGGGTCGGGATGAACACTGAAGCTTTCTTT.

The gene calls are TRBV20-1 and TRBJ1-3; perhaps TRBD1 as D (5 bases). V was trimmed by 4 bases and J by 2 bases, leaving 12 bases between them. The CDR3 spans 14 residues. Germline CDR1 and CDR2: DFQATT and SNEGSKA (reference sequence). The CDR3, as DNA: TGCAGTGCTAAAGGGGATGAGGCTGGAAACACCATATATTTT. This encodes CSAKGDEAGNTIYF.

This clonotype was observed a single time. The chain has TRBV20-1 and TRBJ1-6, with D uncertain. The CDR3 spans 12 residues. Germline V lookup: CDR1 DFQATT, CDR2 SNEGSKA (reference sequence). V dropped 6 bases and J dropped 3 bases, with 6 bases sitting between them. The CDR3 bases are TGCAGTGCGCGGAACTATAATTCACCCCTCCACTTT. Translating gives CSARNYNSPLHF.

About this clonotype itself: A read error may be the cause here, since a much bigger clone is one base away. The chain joins TRBV5-5 to TRBJ2-5; D may be TRBD1 or TRBD2 (5 bases each). CDR3 length equals 16 residues. The germline V gene encodes CDR1 SGHKS and CDR2 YYEKEE (reference sequence). V shed 3 bases and J shed 3 bases, with 18 bases lying between them. The CDR3 spells CASSSWGWSREETQYF. CDR3 DNA sequence: TGTGCCAGCAGCTCGTGGGGGTGGAGTAGAGAAGAGACCCAGTACTTC.

In this sample, this clonotype turned up a few times. The V call is TRBV5-1, the J call TRBJ1-1; D uncertain. The V gene lost 6 bases and the J gene lost 0 bases, with 12 bases spanning the gap. The germline CDR1 and CDR2 sequences are SGHRS and YFSETQ. This CDR3 is 14 amino acids long. Here the CDR3 DNA reads TGCGCCAGCAAGAACCTGGAGATGAACACTGAAGCTTTCTTT. This translates into CASKNLEMNTEAFF.